These 22 T cell receptor beta chains came from one sample sequenced in a study of blood T cell repertoires in COVID-19. Assay: immunoSEQ multiplex PCR; the TCRdb copy retains only in-frame clones and omits some. The sample gives 200,000 to 250,000 clones, 80% to 90% of which show up once; about 3.5% is in the top ten. Input material: PBMCs or T cells enriched from blood (not recorded which). The source of these receptors is a young woman who had been exposed to COVID-19.

The V call is TRBV7-3, the J call TRBJ2-3; 9 bases line up with TRBD1. V gave up 4 bases and J gave up 6 bases; unmatched junction bases: 11. The CDR3 sequence is 16 residues long. Per germline, CDR1 SGHTA and CDR2 FQGTGA. The CDR3 nucleotides read TGTGCCAGCAGCTCCTCCGGGACAGGGTATTGGGATACGCAGTATTTT. This codes for CASSSSGTGYWDTQYF.

J is TRBJ2-7 and V is TRBV3-1 (or the pseudogene TRBV3-2), with TRBD2 identical over 10 bases. V dropped 4 bases and J dropped 4; count of bases not matched to a gene: 7. This CDR3 is built from 15 residues. Germline assignment: CDR1 LGHDT and CDR2 YNNKEL (reference sequence). The CDR3 is CASSLQREGSYEQYF. CDR3 bases: TGTGCCAGCAGCCTTCAGCGGGAGGGCTCTTACGAGCAGTACTTC.

The V and J genes are TRBV7-9 and TRBJ2-3; 7 bases map to TRBD2. The germline V gene encodes CDR1 SEHNR and CDR2 FQNEAQ (reference sequence). The CDR3 is 16 amino acids. J lost 0 bases, V lost 2 bases, and 5 bases had no gene match. Here the CDR3 reads CASSLRPGGSTDTQYF. The CDR3 DNA reads as TGTGCCAGCAGCTTAAGACCGGGGGGAAGCACAGATACGCAGTATTTT.

This chain uses TRBV7-9 with TRBJ1-1; no definite D call. Germline loops: CDR1 SEHNR, CDR2 FQNEAQ (reference sequence). The CDR3 length is 13 residues. V lost 5 bases, J lost 1 base, and 8 bases lay in between. The chain's CDR3 is CASSPGRNTEAFF. CDR3 bases: TGTGCCAGCAGCCCCGGGAGGAACACTGAAGCTTTCTTT.

This clone was counted between two and nine times. The V call is TRBV28, the J call TRBJ1-1; D perhaps matches TRBD1 (5 bases). The CDR3 consists of 15 residues. Germline CDR1 is MDHEN and CDR2 is SYDVKM. V dropped 3 bases and J dropped 1 base, with 12 bases sitting between them. The CDR3 nucleotides read TGTGCCAGCAGTTTTAGGCTCACAGGGAACACTGAAGCTTTCTTT. Its translation is CASSFRLTGNTEAFF.

This clone was seen more than once but under ten times. The rearrangement links TRBV3-1 (or the pseudogene TRBV3-2) to TRBJ1-2, with 7 bases lining up with TRBD1. The germline V gene encodes CDR1 LGHDT and CDR2 YNNKEL (reference sequence). V dropped 0 bases and J dropped 0; count of bases not matched to a gene: 10. The CDR3 is made up of 18 amino acids. The CDR3 loop reads CASSQEEGAVVANYGYTF. The CDR3 region has the DNA TGTGCCAGCAGCCAAGAGGAGGGGGCGGTCGTGGCTAACTATGGCTACACCTTC.

The chain recombines TRBV5-1 with TRBJ2-2; a possible D gene is TRBD1 (8 bases). Germline V gene lookup returns CDR1 SGHRS and CDR2 YFSETQ. The CDR3 is 17 residues long. V dropped 4 bases and J dropped 1 base, with 17 bases sitting between them. The CDR3 spells CASSPQHRGGNTGELFF. The CDR3 DNA follows: TGCGCCAGCAGCCCCCAGCACAGGGGGGGGAACACCGGGGAGCTGTTTTTT.

This chain links TRBV19 with TRBJ2-5; a weak D match, TRBD1 (6 bases). The CDR3 is 14 amino acids. Trimming cost V 4 bases and J 4 bases, with 13 bases left between them. Looked up from germline, CDR1 is LNHDA and CDR2 is SQIVND (reference sequence). The DNA for the CDR3 is TGTGCCAGTAGTACCCAGGGGATCGGAGAGACCCAGTACTTC. Its protein is CASSTQGIGETQYF.

The chain has TRBV19 and TRBJ2-7, with 7 bases matching TRBD2. This CDR3 is built from 15 residues. Germline loops: CDR1 LNHDA, CDR2 SQIVND (reference sequence). V dropped 5 bases and J dropped 0; count of bases not matched to a gene: 7. The CDR3, as DNA: TGTGCCAGTAGTGAGGCCCTAGCGGACTCCTACGAGCAGTACTTC. Translated, it gives CASSEALADSYEQYF.

This clone was recorded only once. The V call is TRBV28, the J call TRBJ2-1, with D possibly being TRBD1 (5 bases). This CDR3 region has 14 residues. The V end was cut by 8 bases, the J end by 1 base, with 12 bases between. Germline V CDR1 and CDR2: MDHEN, SYDVKM. The CDR3 nucleotides are TGTGCCAGCCGCCCCGGACAATCCTACAATGAGCAGTTCTTC. Translating it yields CASRPGQSYNEQFF.

V is TRBV11-1 and J is TRBJ2-1; 7 bases line up with TRBD2. CDR1 is SGHAT, CDR2 FQDESV, per germline (reference sequence). The J segment lost 7 bases and the V segment lost 6 bases, leaving 3 bases of the junction unmatched. This CDR3 spans 12 amino acids. This CDR3 reads CASRAGRNEQFF. The DNA for the CDR3 is TGTGCCAGCAGAGCGGGAAGAAATGAGCAGTTCTTC.

The genes are TRBV3-1 (or the pseudogene TRBV3-2) and TRBJ2-1; D not resolved. Germline V gives CDR1 LGHDT, CDR2 YNNKEL (reference sequence). Trimming took off 4 bases at V and 8 bases at J, with 9 bases between the two ends. CDR3 size: 12 residues. CDR3 nucleotide sequence: TGTGCCAGCAGCCGGCCGCCCGATGAGCAGTTCTTC. Protein sequence: CASSRPPDEQFF.

The chain uses TRBV30 and TRBJ1-2; tentative D call: TRBD1 (5 bases). The CDR3 has 13 amino acids. The germline CDR1 and CDR2 sequences are GTSNPN and SVGIG (reference sequence). V dropped 0 bases and J dropped 4 bases, with 9 bases sitting between them. The CDR3 DNA sequence: TGTGCCTGGAGTGTACTCGGGGGCTATGGCTACACCTTC. The encoded protein is CAWSVLGGYGYTF.

The chain links TRBV27 to TRBJ1-4; 9 positions agree with TRBD1. With 2 bases clipped from V and 4 bases from J, the junction kept 2 bases outside the gene matches. CDR3 length: 15 amino acids. Germline loops: CDR1 MNHEY, CDR2 SMNVEV (reference sequence). In DNA form, the CDR3 reads TGTGCCAGCAGTTTAGGGACAGGGCTTAATGAAAAACTGTTTTTT. Translation gives CASSLGTGLNEKLFF.

The V gene is TRBV18, the J gene TRBJ2-1, with 11 bases matching TRBD2. The V gene end was trimmed by 3 bases and the J gene end by 6 bases; junction bases not matched to a gene: 4. This CDR3 contains 15 residues. Germline CDR1 reads KGHSH; CDR2 reads LQKENI. The DNA of the CDR3 is TGTGCCAGCTCACCGATAGCGGGAGGGCTCAATGAGCAGTTCTTC. Protein product: CASSPIAGGLNEQFF.

The chain is built from TRBV19 and TRBJ2-5; 10 bases map to TRBD2. The CDR3 totals 13 residues. Unmatched junction bases numbered 2, after V lost 8 bases and J lost 2 bases. Germline CDR1 reads LNHDA; CDR2 reads SQIVND (reference sequence). This chain's CDR3 is CASGLAEQETQYF. CDR3 DNA sequence: TGTGCCAGTGGACTAGCGGAGCAAGAGACCCAGTACTTC.

This clone was seen a few times. The V gene is TRBV10-3, the J gene TRBJ2-1, with D perhaps TRBD2 (6 bases). CDR1 and CDR2 (germline): ENHRY, SYGVKD. The CDR3 contains 14 residues. Trimming cost V 4 bases and J 8 bases, with 15 bases left between them. CDR3 in DNA: TGTGCCATCAGTGGAGGCAGGGAGGTGGATGAGCAGTTCTTC. Translation: CAISGGREVDEQFF.

The chain carries TRBV30 and TRBJ2-3, with a tentative D call TRBD2 (6 bases). The CDR3 has 15 amino acids. CDR1 GTSNPN and CDR2 SVGIG come from the germline V gene (reference sequence). V lost 0 bases and J lost 3, with 13 bases in between. In DNA, the CDR3 is TGTGCCTGGAGTGTGGGGGGAGAGGGTACAGATACGCAGTATTTT. It specifies CAWSVGGEGTDTQYF.

This clone was observed once. The chain carries TRBV7-9 and TRBJ1-5; no definite D call. The germline V gene has CDR1 SEHNR and CDR2 FQNEAQ (reference sequence). Trimming stripped 0 bases from V and 7 bases from J, with 10 bases between. The CDR3 loop spans 14 amino acids. The CDR3 reads CASSLAGDGQPQHF. CDR3 DNA: TGTGCCAGCAGCTTAGCTGGCGACGGGCAGCCCCAGCATTTT.

The V gene is TRBV3-1 (or the pseudogene TRBV3-2), the J gene TRBJ2-1; D is unresolved. Trimming left V 0 bases short and J 3 bases short, with 6 bases between. CDR1 and CDR2 (germline): LGHDT, YNNKEL (reference sequence). CDR3 length equals 14 residues. CDR3: CASSQEAFYNEQFF. CDR3 DNA sequence: TGTGCCAGCAGCCAAGAAGCTTTCTACAATGAGCAGTTCTTC.

The chain carries TRBV30 and TRBJ2-1, with 9 bases lining up with TRBD1. V dropped 2 bases and J dropped 6; count of bases not matched to a gene: 8. This CDR3 spans 15 amino acids. Germline assignment: CDR1 GTSNPN and CDR2 SVGIG (reference sequence). CDR3 DNA: TGTGCCTGGAGTCCCCAGGGACAGGGTCGCAATGAGCAGTTCTTC. It codes for CAWSPQGQGRNEQFF.

V usage is TRBV10-1 and J usage is TRBJ2-3, with D maybe TRBD1 (6 bases). V lost 5 bases and J lost 7, with 19 bases in between. Germline assignment: CDR1 WNHNN and CDR2 SYGVQD (reference sequence). This CDR3 comprises 15 residues. CDR3 sequence (DNA): TGCGCCAGCAGTCCAGGGGAAGTAGTGCGTAATACGCAGTATTTT. It encodes CASSPGEVVRNTQYF.